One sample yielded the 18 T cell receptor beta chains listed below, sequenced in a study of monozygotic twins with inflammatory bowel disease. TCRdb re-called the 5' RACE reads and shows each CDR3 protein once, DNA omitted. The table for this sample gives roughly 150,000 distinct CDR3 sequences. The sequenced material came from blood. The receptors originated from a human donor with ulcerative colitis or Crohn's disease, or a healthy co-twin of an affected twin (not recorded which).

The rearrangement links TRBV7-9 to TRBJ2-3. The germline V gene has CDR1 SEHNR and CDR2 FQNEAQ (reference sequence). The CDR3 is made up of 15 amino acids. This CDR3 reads CASSSNFQHTHTQYF.

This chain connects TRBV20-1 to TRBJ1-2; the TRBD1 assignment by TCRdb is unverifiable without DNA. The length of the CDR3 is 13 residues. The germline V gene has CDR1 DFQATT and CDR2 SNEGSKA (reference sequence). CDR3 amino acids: CSASTGEYYGYTF.

The CDR3: CSARKAGTGELFF. The J gene is TRBJ2-2, the V gene TRBV20-1; without DNA, the TCRdb call of TRBD2 cannot be checked. The CDR3 is made up of 13 amino acids. Germline CDR1 reads DFQATT; CDR2 reads SNEGSKA (reference sequence).

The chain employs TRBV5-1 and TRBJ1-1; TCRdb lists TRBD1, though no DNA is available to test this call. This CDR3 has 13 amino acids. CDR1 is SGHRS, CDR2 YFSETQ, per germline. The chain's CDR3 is CASSFPGDTEAFF.

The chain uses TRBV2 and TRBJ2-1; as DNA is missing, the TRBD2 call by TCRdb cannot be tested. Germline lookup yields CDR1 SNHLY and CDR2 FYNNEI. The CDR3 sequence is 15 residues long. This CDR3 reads CARVVEGGQVNEQFF.

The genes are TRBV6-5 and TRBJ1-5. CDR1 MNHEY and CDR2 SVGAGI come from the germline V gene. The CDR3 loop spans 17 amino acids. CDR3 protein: CASSLVMGRVSNQPQHF.

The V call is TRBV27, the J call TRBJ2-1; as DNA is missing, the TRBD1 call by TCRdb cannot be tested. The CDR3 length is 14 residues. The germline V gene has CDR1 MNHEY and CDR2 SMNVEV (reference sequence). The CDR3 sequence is CASSPGDHQNEQFF.

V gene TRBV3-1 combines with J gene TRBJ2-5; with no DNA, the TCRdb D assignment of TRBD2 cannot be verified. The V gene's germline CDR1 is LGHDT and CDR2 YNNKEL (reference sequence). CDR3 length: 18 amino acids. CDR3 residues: CASSQGGLAGGGQETQYF.

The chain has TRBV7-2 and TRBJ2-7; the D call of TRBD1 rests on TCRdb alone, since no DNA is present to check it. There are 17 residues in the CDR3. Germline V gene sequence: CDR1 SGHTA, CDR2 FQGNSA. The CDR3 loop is CASSLSSGTGDSYEQYF.

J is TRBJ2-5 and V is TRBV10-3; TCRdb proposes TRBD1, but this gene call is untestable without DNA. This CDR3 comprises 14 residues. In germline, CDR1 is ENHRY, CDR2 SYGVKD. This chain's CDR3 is CAIKSSGEQETQYF.

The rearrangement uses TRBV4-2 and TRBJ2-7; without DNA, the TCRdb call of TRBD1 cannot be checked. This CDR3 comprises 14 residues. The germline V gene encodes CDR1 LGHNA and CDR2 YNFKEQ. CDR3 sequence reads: CASSGRDRKSEQYF.

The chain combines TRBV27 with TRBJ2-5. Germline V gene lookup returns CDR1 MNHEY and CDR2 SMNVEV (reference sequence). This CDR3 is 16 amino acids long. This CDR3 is CASSAKAQWGQETQYF.

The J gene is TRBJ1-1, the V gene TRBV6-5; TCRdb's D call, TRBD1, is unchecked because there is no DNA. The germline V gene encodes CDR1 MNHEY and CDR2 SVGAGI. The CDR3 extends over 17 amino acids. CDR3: CASSYSRTGGLNTEAFF.

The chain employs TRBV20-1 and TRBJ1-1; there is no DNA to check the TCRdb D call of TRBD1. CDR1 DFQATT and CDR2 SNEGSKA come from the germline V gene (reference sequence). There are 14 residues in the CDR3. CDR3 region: CSARDRDRGVEAFF.

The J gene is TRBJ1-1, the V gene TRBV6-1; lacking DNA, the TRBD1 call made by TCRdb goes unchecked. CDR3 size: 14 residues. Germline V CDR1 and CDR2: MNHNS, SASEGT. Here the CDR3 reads CASLGGSLDTEAFF.

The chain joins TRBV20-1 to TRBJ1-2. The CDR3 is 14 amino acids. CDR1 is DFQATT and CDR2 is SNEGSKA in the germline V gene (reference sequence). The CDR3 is CSPKNGNTIYGYTF.

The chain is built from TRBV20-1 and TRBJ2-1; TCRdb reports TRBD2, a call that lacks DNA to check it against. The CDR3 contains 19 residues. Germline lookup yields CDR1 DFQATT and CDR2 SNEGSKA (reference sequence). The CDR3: CSATTSGGSWNHNYNEQFF.

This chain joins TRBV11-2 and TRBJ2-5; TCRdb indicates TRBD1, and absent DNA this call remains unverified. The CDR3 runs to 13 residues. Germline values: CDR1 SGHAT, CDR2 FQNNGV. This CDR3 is CASRWTAGGTQYF.